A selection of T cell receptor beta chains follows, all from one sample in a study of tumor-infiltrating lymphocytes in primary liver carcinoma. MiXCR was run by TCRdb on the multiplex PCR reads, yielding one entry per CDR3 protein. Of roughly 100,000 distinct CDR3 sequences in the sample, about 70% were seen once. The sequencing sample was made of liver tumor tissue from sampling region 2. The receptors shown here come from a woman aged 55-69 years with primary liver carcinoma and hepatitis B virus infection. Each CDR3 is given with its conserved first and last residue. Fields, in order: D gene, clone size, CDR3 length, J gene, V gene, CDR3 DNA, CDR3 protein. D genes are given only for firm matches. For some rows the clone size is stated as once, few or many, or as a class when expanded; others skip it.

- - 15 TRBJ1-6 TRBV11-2 TGTACCAGCGGCTTAGAAACAGGAGACAATTCACCCCTCCACTTT CTSGLETGDNSPLHF
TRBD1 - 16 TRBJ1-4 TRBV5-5 TGTGCCGGCGGAACCGGGACAGGGGTAACTAATGAAAAACCGTTTTTT CAGGTGTGVTNEKPFF
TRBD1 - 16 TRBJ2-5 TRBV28 TGTGCCAGCAGTTACCCGGGACAGGGGGGGGAAGAGACCCAGTACTTC CASSYPGQGGEETQYF
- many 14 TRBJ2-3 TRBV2 TGTGCCAGCCCGAGGGCTAGCGGCACAGATACGCAGTATTTT CASPRASGTDTQYF
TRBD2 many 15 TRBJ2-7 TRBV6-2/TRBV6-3 TGTGCCAGCAACTTAGCGGGAGGCAGGTCCTACGAGCAGTACTTC CASNLAGGRSYEQYF
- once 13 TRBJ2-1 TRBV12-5 TGTGCAAGTGGCTTCAAGCTAAATGGTGAGCAGTTCTTC CASGFKLNGEQFF
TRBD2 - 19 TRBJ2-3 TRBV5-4 TGTGCCAGCAGCTTGGCGGGGACTAGCTGGAATCGGCTCAGCGATACGCAGTATTTT CASSLAGTSWNRLSDTQYF
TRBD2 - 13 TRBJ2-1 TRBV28 TGTGCCAGCGGGGGGGGAGGGACCCGCGAGCAGTTCTTT CASGGGGTREQFF
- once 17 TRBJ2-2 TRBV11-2 TGTGCCAGCAGCTTTGGGAGGACTGGCGGGGTTACCGGGGAGCTGTTTTTT CASSFGRTGGVTGELFF
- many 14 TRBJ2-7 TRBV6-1 TGTGCCAGCAGTCGGGCAGGTGTAACCTACGAGCAGTACTTC CASSRAGVTYEQYF
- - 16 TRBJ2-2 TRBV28 TGTGCCAGCGCAAGCCACGCCCGGAGGATCGCCGGGGAGCTGTTTTTT CASASHARRIAGELFF
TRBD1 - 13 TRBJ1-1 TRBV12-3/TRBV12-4 TGTTCCAGCAGGAGACAGGGGAACACTGAAGCTTCCTTT CSSRRQGNTEASF
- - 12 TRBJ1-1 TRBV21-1 TGTGCCAGCAGCAACAGGGACACTGAAGCTATCTTT CASSNRDTEAIF
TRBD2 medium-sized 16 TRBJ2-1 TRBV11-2 TGTGCCAGCAGCTTTCCACTAGCGGGAGGCCCAAGAGAGCAGTTCTTC CASSFPLAGGPREQFF
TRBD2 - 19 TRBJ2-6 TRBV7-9 TGTGCCAGCAGCCGCTATATCCTAGCGGGGAATACTGGGGCCAACGTCCTGACTTTC CASSRYILAGNTGANVLTF
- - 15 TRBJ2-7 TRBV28 TGTGCCAGCAGAAGAGGACCCGCTAGCAGCTACGAGCAGTACTTC CASRRGPASSYEQYF
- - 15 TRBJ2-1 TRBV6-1 TGTGCCAGCAGTGAAGTTGCCTACTTCTACAGTGAGCAGTTCTTC CASSEVAYFYSEQFF
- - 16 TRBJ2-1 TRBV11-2 TGTGCCAGCAGCCGACCAAACCCCGAGGCTGCCAATGAACAGTTCTTC CASSRPNPEAANEQFF
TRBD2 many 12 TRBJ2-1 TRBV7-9 TGTGCCAGCAGTTATAGCGGGGTTGGGGAGTTCTTC CASSYSGVGEFF
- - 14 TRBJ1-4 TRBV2 TGTGCCAACGCTAAGGGACCCCTCCCTGAAAAACTGTTTTTT CANAKGPLPEKLFF
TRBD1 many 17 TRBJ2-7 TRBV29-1 TGCAGCGTTGTTGTGGTTGGTCAGGGACAGGGGGTGTACGAGCAGTACTTC CSVVVVGQGQGVYEQYF
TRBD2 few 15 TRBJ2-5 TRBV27 TGTGCCAGCAGTCGACGACTAGCGGGAGGGGAGACCCAGTACTTC CASSRRLAGGETQYF
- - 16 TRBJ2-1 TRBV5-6 TGTGCCAGCAGCTTGGATGGGGTAACTTCCTACAATGAGCAGTTCTTC CASSLDGVTSYNEQFF
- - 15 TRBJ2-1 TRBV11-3 TGTGCCAGCAGCTCGGGACTGGTCTCCTACAATGAGCAGTTCTTC CASSSGLVSYNEQFF
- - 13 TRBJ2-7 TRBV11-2 TGTGCCAACAGCCTCAGTCGGGGCTACGAGCAGTACTTC CANSLSRGYEQYF
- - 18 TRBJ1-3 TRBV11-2 TGTGTCAGCAGCTCGCGCCCCCCGACATATAGCTCTGGAAACACCATATATTTT CVSSSRPPTYSSGNTIYF
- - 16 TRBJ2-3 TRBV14 TGTGCCAGCAGCCAAGATAGTGGGATCTTCACAGATACGCGGTATTTT CASSQDSGIFTDTRYF
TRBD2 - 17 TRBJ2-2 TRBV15 TGTGCCACCAGCATATGGGGGGGGAGGGCCTACACCGGGGAGCTGTTTTTT CATSIWGGRAYTGELFF
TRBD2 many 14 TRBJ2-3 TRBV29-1 TGCAGCGTGGCTAGCGGGAGCTCCTCAGATACGCAGTATTTT CSVASGSSSDTQYF
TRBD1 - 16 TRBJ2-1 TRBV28 TGTGCCAGCAGTTCATACCAGGGGGCTTCTTACAATGAGCAGTTCTTC CASSSYQGASYNEQFF
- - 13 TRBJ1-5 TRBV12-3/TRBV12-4 TGTGCCAGCAGCGCCGGAGGACAGCAGCCCCAGCATTTT CASSAGGQQPQHF
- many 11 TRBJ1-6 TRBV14 TGTGCCAGCAGCCGGCCTTCACCCCTCCACTTT CASSRPSPLHF
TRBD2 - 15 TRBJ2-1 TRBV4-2 TGTGCCAGCAGTAAAGATAGGACTAGCCGCAATGAGCAGTTCTTC CASSKDRTSRNEQFF
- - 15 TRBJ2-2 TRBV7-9 TGTGCCAGCGGCTTATACGCGGGAAGCACCCGGGAGCTGTTTTTT CASGLYAGSTRELFF
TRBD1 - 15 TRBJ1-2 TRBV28 TGTGCCAGCAGTTTATGGACAGGGGGTACCTATGGCTACACCTTC CASSLWTGGTYGYTF
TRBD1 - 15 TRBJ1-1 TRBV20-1 TGCAGTGCTCCGGGACAGCGCATGTGGATGTTGGAAGCTTTCTTT CSAPGQRMWMLEAFF
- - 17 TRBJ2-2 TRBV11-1 TGTGCCAGCAGGGTCTGGCCATTCCTAGTTAACACCGGGGAGCTGTTTTTT CASRVWPFLVNTGELFF
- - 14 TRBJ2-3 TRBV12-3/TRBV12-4 TGTGTCAGCAGTCCTTGGGGCTCAATAAATACGCAGTATTTT CVSSPWGSINTQYF
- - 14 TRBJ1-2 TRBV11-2 TGTACCAGCAGCCCTCAAATGGGAGATAGGGGCCACACCTTC CTSSPQMGDRGHTF
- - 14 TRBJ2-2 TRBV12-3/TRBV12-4 TGTGCCAGCACTTTCGACACTTACACCGGGGAGCTGTTTTTT CASTFDTYTGELFF
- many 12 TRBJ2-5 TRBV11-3 TGTGCCAGCAGCTTAGTACAAGAGACCCAGTACTTC CASSLVQETQYF
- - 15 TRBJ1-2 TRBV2 TGTGCCAGCAATGAAGCGGGCACAGCCCTTCTCGGCTACACCTTC CASNEAGTALLGYTF
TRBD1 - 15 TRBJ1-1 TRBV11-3 TGTGGCAGCAGCCTTGGACAGGGGGCGACGGTTGAAGCTTCCTTT CGSSLGQGATVEASF
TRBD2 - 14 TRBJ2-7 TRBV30 TGTGCCTGGGCTTTAGCGGGCACTAGATACGATCAGTACTTC CAWALAGTRYDQYF
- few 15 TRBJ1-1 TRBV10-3 TGTGCCATCAGTGATATCGGGGGGACGGACACTGAAGCTATCTTT CAISDIGGTDTEAIF
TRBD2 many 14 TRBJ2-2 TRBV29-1 TGCAGCGTGGTGACTAGCATGAACACCGGGGAGCTGTTTTTT CSVVTSMNTGELFF
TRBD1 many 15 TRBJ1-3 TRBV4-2 TGTGCCAGCAGCCCTAAGACAGGGGTCGGAAACACCATATATTTT CASSPKTGVGNTIYF
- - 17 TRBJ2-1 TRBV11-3 TGTGCCAGCAGCTCCAGGGGGGCGCGGACCTTGGGCAATGAACAGTTCTTC CASSSRGARTLGNEQFF
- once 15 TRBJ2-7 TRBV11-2 TGTGACGACAGCTTAGGTCCCGGCAAGCCCTCCGAGCAGTACTTC CDDSLGPGKPSEQYF
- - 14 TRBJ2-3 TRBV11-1 TGTGCCAGCAGATTAAGGCAACGTGTAGGAGAGTCTCACTTT CASRLRQRVGESHF
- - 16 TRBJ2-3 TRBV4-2 TGTGCCAGCAGTCAAGTGGAGGGACGGCGCACAGATACGCAGTATTTT CASSQVEGRRTDTQYF
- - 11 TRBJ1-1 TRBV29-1 TGCAGCGTTGACCCAGGGGCTAGCGCTTTCTTT CSVDPGASAFF
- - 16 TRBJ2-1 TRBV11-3 TGTGCCAACAACGCGACTAACGGAGGCCAATACAATGAGCAGTTCTTC CANNATNGGQYNEQFF
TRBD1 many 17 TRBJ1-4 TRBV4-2 TGTGCCAGCAGCCAAAGGGGGCAGGGGGCAAATTATGAAAAACTGTTTTTT CASSQRGQGANYEKLFF
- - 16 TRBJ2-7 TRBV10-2 TGCGCCAGCAATGAGCCCGGACAGTTCCCTTCCTACGAGCAGTGCTTC CASNEPGQFPSYEQCF
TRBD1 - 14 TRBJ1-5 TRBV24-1 TGTGCCACCAGTGATACGGACAGGGGGCAGCCCCAGCATTTT CATSDTDRGQPQHF
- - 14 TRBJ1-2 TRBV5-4 TGTGCCAGCAGTCCCTTCGACAGTGTGGCTGGCTACACCTTC CASSPFDSVAGYTF
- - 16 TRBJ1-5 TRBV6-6 TGTGCCAGCAGCCTTGGAAAGCTATATAGCAATCAGCCCCAGCATTTT CASSLGKLYSNQPQHF
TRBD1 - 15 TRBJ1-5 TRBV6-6 TGTGCCAGCAGCCGTGGACAGGGGGGCAATCAGCCCCACGATTTT CASSRGQGGNQPHDF
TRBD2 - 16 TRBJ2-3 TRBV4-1 TGCGCCAGCAACCTTGAGCGGGAACGAGACACAGATATGCAGTATTTT CASNLERERDTDMQYF